These 3 T cell receptor beta chains originate from one sample sequenced in a study of blood T cell repertoires in COVID-19. The repertoire was sequenced with immunoSEQ multiplex PCR; TCRdb's copy has only in-frame clones and lacks some. The table shows roughly 400,000 clones, with about nine tenths occurring only once. Sequenced material: PBMCs or T cells enriched from blood (not recorded which). These receptors were taken from a woman aged 25-40 years who had recovered from COVID-19.

The chain joins TRBV7-9 to TRBJ1-4, with 7 bases fitting TRBD1. Germline values: CDR1 SEHNR, CDR2 FQNEAQ (reference sequence). J gave up 5 bases and V 7 bases, and 7 bases lay outside the gene matches. CDR3 length equals 14 residues. CDR3 sequence: CASTDMDRNEKLFF. The CDR3 DNA reads TGTGCCAGCACGGACATGGACAGGAATGAAAAACTGTTTTTT.

This chain connects TRBV10-3 to TRBJ1-3, with a weak D call TRBD1 (5 bases). Germline V gene sequence: CDR1 ENHRY, CDR2 SYGVKD. V was cut by 9 bases and J by 0 bases, with 18 bases left in between. The CDR3 extends over 16 amino acids. The CDR3 nucleotides read TGTGCCATTGGCGGGGCATGGGGCTTCTCTGGAAACACCATATATTTT. Encoded protein: CAIGGAWGFSGNTIYF.

This clone came up a few times. The chain couples TRBV7-3 to TRBJ1-1; D may be TRBD1 (6 bases). The V end lost 6 bases, the J end lost 1 base, and 12 bases lay between the germline ends. The CDR3 sequence is 14 residues long. The V gene's germline CDR1 is SGHTA and CDR2 FQGTGA. Here the CDR3 reads CASSDAGANTEAFF. CDR3 DNA: TGTGCCAGCAGTGACGCGGGGGCGAACACTGAAGCTTTCTTT.